Sequencing of this T cell receptor (beta chain) was carried out in a study of blood T cell repertoires in COVID-19. Study details: Material from acute and convalescent COVID-19 was sourced from the United States, Italy and Spain. In each case, the material was cDNA or gDNA derived from T cells, B-cell-depleted T cells, or PBMCs.

V lost 5 bases, J lost 4 bases, and 14 bases lay in between. The CDR3 has 14 amino acids. Germline CDR1 SGHAT, CDR2 FQDESV (reference sequence). Profiling relied on immunoSEQ multiplex PCR, and the TCRdb table lists in-frame clones only, not all of them. In the table there are about 220,000 clones, about 79% of which are singletons. Cohort 3 donors counted as recovered after two negative PCRs, clearance, or resolved symptoms. Sequencing was done on a sample of PBMCs or T cells enriched from blood (not recorded which). The clonotype was recovered from a woman aged 55-69 years who had recovered from COVID-19. The V and J genes are TRBV11-1 and TRBJ1-2; D perhaps matches TRBD1 (6 bases). The CDR3 region has the DNA TGTGCCAGCAGCCCGCCCGGACAGCTCTATGGCTACACCTTC. Residues: CASSPPGQLYGYTF.